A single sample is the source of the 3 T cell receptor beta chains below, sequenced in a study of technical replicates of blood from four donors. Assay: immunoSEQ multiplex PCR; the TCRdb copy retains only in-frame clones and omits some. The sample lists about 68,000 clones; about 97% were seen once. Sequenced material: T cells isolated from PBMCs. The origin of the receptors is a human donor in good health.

In DNA, the CDR3 is TGTGCCAGCAGCGTCGCCGGGACAGGGGGGAACACCGGGGAGCTGTTTTTT. It codes for CASSVAGTGGNTGELFF. V gene TRBV9 combines with J gene TRBJ2-2; 11 nucleotides match TRBD1. Losses at the gene ends were 2 bases for V and 1 base for J; bases not matched to a gene: 4. Germline lookup yields CDR1 SGDLS and CDR2 YYNGEE. The CDR3 extends over 17 amino acids.

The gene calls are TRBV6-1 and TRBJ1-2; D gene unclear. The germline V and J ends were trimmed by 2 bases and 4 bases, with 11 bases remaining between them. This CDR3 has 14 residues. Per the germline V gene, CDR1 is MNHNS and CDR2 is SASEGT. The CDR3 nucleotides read TGTGCCAGCAGTGAAATAAGAGGAAGCTATGGCTACACCTTC. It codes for CASSEIRGSYGYTF.

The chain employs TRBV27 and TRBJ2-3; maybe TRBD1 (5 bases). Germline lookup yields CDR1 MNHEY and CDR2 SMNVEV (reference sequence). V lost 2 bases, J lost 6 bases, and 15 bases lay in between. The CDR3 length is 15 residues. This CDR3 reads CASSLGAPNVDTQYF. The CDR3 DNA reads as TGTGCCAGCAGTTTAGGGGCGCCAAACGTGGATACGCAGTATTTT.